The TCR beta chain described here comes from a study of OX40 agonist ivuxolimab in advanced cancers. The study in broad terms: Ivuxolimab was an agonistic, fully human IgG2 monoclonal antibody directed against OX40 (CD134), a costimulatory receptor. Intravenous ivuxolimab was administered to patients every 2 weeks at six dose levels: 0.01, 0.1, 0.3, 1.5, 3 and 10 mg/kg. Among the approximately 54 dose-escalation patients, 19 had hepatocellular carcinoma, roughly 15 melanoma, 9 renal cell carcinoma and 9 head and neck cancer. A male proportion of roughly 85% and a mean age of approximately 55 years, ranging from about 23 to 90, were recorded for the dose-escalation cohort. Prior anti-PD-1, anti-PD-L1 or anti-CTLA-4 therapy was permitted, and 40% to 50% of dose-escalation patients had received checkpoint inhibitors. Partial responses were achieved by three dose-escalation patients, of whom one had hepatocellular carcinoma and two had cutaneous melanoma. The purpose of peripheral TCRbeta sequencing was to test whether ivuxolimab changed TCR sequence diversity and led to clonal T-cell expansion. The monotherapy dose-escalation portion (N ≈ 52 patients) of the phase I ivuxolimab trial is reported in the paper.

Patients with autoimmune disease history or receiving systemic immunosuppression were excluded from the trial. Peripheral blood for TCR sequencing was drawn from every dose cohort at baseline, at cycle 4 day 1 and at cycle 7 day 1. Samples came from an open-label, multicenter, first-in-human phase I dose-escalation trial of ivuxolimab. Adults with locally advanced or metastatic melanoma, renal cell carcinoma, hepatocellular carcinoma or head and neck squamous cell carcinoma were enrolled in the trial. Before TCR sequencing, CD4+ and CD8+ T cells were separately sorted from peripheral blood. Note on this clone: Its binding antigen is unknown. No base quality information exists; no much larger clone differs at one position.

Overall study results and their limits: On average, CD8+ T cells showed more expanded clones than CD4+ T cells after ivuxolimab. In the 0.1-3.0 mg/kg groups, partial responders had among the lowest normalized peripheral clonal expansion, particularly in CD8+ T cells. Low levels of normalized T-cell clonal expansion were also seen in some nonresponding patients. Clonal expansion of both CD4+ and CD8+ blood T cells was observed from baseline to week 6 at doses 0.1 to 3.0 mg/kg. The antigen specificity of the clonally expanded peripheral T cells was not determined.

To sequence the TCRbeta CDR3 region, genomic DNA was isolated from the sorted cells. TCRbeta CDR3 regions were sequenced using the immunoSEQ Assay. TCRdb stores this immuneACCESS table with in-frame sequences only. Part of the clones is absent; in the studies checked, under half of the shortfall reflects unresolved V genes, and no reason is known for the rest. The sample table lists about 32,000 clones, more than 75% of them with a count of one. The top ten clonotypes cover roughly 29% of the sample. The junction carries 3 bases between V and J, which are trimmed by 2 bases and 5 bases respectively. The germline V gene supplies CDR1 MRHNA and CDR2 SNTAGT. Counted from cysteine to phenylalanine, this CDR3 has 12 amino acids. Only the CDR3 part of the read is kept: 36 bases, read in frame from the first base.

Sequenced here: CD4+ or CD8+ T cells sorted from blood, sampled in a trial of the OX40 agonist ivuxolimab. The chain joins TRBV6-4 to TRBJ2-2; no D gene is confidently identified. This clonotype was obtained from an adult with an advanced solid tumor such as melanoma, head and neck, liver or kidney cancer. The CDR3 protein is CASSDRTGELFF. The DNA sequence is given as TGTGCCAGCAGTGACAGGACCGGGGAGCTGTTTTTT.